This record looks at one TCR beta chain sequence and its context. Its antigen is still unknown. Nothing much larger sits one base from this clone, and base qualities are not available. CDR1 and CDR2, looked up from the germline V gene, are MNHEY and SVGEGT. Trimming removed 2 bases from V and 3 bases from J; the gene matches leave 1 base unexplained. The cysteine opens and the phenylalanine closes a CDR3 of 13 amino acids. CDR3 DNA is the only sequence kept; it has 39 bases, read in frame from the first base. The data originate from a study of blood T cell repertoires in COVID-19 (dated by TCRdb to the early 2020s). With regard to the full study: Collaborator samples came from the United States, Italy and Spain and covered acute and convalescent phases of COVID-19. The sample metadata nearly always contained a de-identified subject ID, COVID-19 status, age in years and sex. The dataset comprised deeply sampled blood TCRbeta repertoires from subjects exposed to, actively infected with, or recovered from COVID-19. The samples were drawn from two sources: the first 160 participants of the ongoing ImmuneRACE study, and 950 to 1,500 subjects contributed by 6 global collaborators. The prospective study material was composed of cDNA or gDNA derived from T cells, B-cell-depleted T cells, or PBMCs. The repertoires were released in a freely available public database intended as a resource for research on the immune response to SARS-CoV-2. Where HLA class I and class II types were available, the types were taken from metadata supplied by the sample provider, not from assay-based typing.

The immunoSEQ Assay, a bias-controlled multiplex PCR, was used to amplify TCRbeta CDR3 regions from genomic DNA. On the study's bioinformatics: The number of nucleated cells in each sample was estimated by amplification of reference gene primers within the assay. To quantify the absolute abundance of each unique TCRbeta CDR3 rearrangement, sequence reads were collapsed and filtered. For each sample, productive Simpson clonality was calculated as the square root of Simpson's diversity index across productive rearrangements. This immuneACCESS table, as held by TCRdb, lists in-frame sequences with V and J called but not all clones. Of the missing ones, under half trace to an unresolved V gene in checked studies; the others have no known cause. That table supplies the V and J calls and clone size; D and trimming were determined from the DNA. Present in this sample are roughly 250,000 clones, about 88% of which were seen just once. The top ten clones comprise approximately 2.1% of the sample.

Samples from volunteer blood donors who had recovered from COVID-19 were contributed by a second Seattle source. The collaborating institutions used their own protocols to collect whole blood in K2EDTA tubes. For TCRbeta analysis, collaborators shipped samples in one of three forms: frozen whole blood, isolated PBMCs, or DNA extracted from either of those sample types. Summary of the overall study and its limitations: The quantity of clinical and demographic metadata differed by source and by participant and was supplied without curation.

The clonotype comes from a woman aged 40 to 55 who had recovered from COVID-19. Rearrangement joined TRBV6-2 or TRBV6-3 to TRBJ2-7, and TRBD1 matches 7 of the central bases. Sequencing was performed on peripheral blood. At the DNA level, the sequence is TGTGCCAGCAGTTACACAGGGGTCTACGAGCAGTACTTC. This translates into CASSYTGVYEQYF.